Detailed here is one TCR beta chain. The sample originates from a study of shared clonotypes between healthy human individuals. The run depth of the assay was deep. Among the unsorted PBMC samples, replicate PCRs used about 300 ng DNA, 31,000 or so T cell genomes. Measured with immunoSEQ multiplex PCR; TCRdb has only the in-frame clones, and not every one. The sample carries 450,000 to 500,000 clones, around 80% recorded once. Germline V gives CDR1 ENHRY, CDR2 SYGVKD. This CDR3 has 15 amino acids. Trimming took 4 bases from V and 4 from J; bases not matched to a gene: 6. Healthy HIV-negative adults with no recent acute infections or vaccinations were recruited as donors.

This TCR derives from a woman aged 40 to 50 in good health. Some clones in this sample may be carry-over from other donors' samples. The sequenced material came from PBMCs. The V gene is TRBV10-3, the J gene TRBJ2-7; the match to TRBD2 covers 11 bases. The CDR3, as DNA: TGTGCCATCAGTGGCGGGCTAGCGGGGGGATACGAGCAGTACTTC. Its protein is CAISGGLAGGYEQYF.